This T cell receptor beta chain was identified in a study of vaccination and CD4 T cells after COVID-19. General study points: A nonsignificant median increase from about 20 to 38 SARS-CoV-2-reactive clonotypes was observed. Reactive clone data from convalescent patients indicated a median of roughly 90% appearing only post-vaccination.

J was trimmed by 5 bases and V by 1 base; bases with no gene match: 12. CDR3 size: 17 residues. Germline V lookup: CDR1 DFQATT, CDR2 SNEGSKA (reference sequence). Cultured CD4+ T-cell DNA underwent Oncomine TCR Beta short-read sequencing. In TCRdb, the PCR reads were re-called with MiXCR into one record per CDR3 protein. Here the sample spans around 15,000 distinct CDR3 sequences, 30% being singletons. This clonotype showed up just a few times. The antigen is undetermined. The sample's treatment: roughly 11-day PBMC culture with coronavirus spike peptide pools or control peptides (ViraFEST assay). The sequencing input was cultured CD4+ T cells from blood. The rearrangement links TRBV20-1 to TRBJ1-5, with TRBD1 matching 9 bases. This clonotype originated in a human donor with COVID-19. The CDR3 coding sequence is TGCAGTGCTAGAGTCGTGCGGACAGGGGTAGGGGATCAGCCCCAGCATTTT. Amino acid sequence: CSARVVRTGVGDQPQHF.